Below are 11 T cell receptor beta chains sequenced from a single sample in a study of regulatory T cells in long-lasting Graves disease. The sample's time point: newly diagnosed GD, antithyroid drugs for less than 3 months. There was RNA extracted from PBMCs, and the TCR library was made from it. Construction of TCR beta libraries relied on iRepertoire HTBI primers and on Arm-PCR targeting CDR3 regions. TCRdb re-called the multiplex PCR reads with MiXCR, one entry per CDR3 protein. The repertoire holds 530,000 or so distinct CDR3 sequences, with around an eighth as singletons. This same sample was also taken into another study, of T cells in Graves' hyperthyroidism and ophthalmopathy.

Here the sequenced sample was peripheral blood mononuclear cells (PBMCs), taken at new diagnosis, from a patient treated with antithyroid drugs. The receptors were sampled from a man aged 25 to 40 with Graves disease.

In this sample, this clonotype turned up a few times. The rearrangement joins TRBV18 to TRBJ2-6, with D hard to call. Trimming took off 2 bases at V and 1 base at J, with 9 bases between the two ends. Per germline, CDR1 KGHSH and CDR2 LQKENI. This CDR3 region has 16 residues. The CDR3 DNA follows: TGTGCCAGCTCACCAATGGAGTCTTCTGGGGCCAACGTCCTGACTTTC. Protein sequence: CASSPMESSGANVLTF.

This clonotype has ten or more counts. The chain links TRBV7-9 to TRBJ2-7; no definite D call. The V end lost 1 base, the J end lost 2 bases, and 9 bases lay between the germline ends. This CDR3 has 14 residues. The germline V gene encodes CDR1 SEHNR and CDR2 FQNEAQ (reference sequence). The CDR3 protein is CASSLESVTYEQYF. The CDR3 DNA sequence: TGTGCCAGCAGCTTAGAATCGGTTACCTACGAGCAGTACTTC.

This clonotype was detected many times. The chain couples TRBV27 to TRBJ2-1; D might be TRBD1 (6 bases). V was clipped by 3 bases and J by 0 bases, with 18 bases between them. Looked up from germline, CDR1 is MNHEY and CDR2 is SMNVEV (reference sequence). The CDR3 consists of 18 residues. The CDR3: CASSLGAVYAVSYNEQFF. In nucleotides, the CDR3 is TGTGCCAGCAGTTTGGGGGCAGTCTACGCGGTCTCCTACAATGAGCAGTTCTTC.

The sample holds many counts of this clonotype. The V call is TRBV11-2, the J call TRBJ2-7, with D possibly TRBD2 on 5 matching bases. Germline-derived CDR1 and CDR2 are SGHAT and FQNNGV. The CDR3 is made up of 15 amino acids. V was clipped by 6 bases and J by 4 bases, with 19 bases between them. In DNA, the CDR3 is TGTGCCAGCAGGAGAGAAGCCGGGGAGAGGTACGAGCAGTACTTC. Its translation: CASRREAGERYEQYF.

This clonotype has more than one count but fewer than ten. The CDR3 protein is CSAQSGAGGRNEQFF. The DNA of the CDR3 is TGCAGTGCACAGAGCGGCGCGGGAGGGCGCAATGAGCAGTTCTTC. The chain employs TRBV20-1 and TRBJ2-1; 9 bases agree with TRBD2. Germline V lookup: CDR1 DFQATT, CDR2 SNEGSKA (reference sequence). The CDR3 consists of 15 residues. The V and J ends lost 6 bases and 6 bases, in that order; junction bases with no gene match: 12.

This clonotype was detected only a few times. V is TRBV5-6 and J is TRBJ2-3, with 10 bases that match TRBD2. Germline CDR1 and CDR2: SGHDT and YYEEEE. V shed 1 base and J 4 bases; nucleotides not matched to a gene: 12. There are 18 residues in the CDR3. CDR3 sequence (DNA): TGTGCCAGCAGCTTGATGTCTAGCGGGAGTATGAGGGCAGATACGCAGTATTTT. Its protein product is CASSLMSSGSMRADTQYF.

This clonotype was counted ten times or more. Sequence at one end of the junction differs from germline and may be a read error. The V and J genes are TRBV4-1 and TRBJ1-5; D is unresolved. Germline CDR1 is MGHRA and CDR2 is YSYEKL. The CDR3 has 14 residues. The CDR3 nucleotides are TGTGCCAGCAGCCCGGACCGTAGCAATCAGCCCCAGCATTTT. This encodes CASSPDRSNQPQHF.

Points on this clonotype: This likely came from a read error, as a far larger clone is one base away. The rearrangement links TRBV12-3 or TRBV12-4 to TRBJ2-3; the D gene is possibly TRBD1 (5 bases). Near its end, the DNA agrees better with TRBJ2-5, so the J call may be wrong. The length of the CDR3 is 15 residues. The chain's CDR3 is CASSLGHSPREAQYF. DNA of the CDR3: TGTGCCAGCAGCCTTGGACATTCTCCGCGAGAGGCCCAGTACTTC.

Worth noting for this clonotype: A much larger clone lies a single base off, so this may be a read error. CDR3 in DNA: TGTGCCATCAGTTACTTGAGGGGGACTGAAGCTTTCTTT. This sequence encodes CAISYLRGTEAFF. V and J are TRBV10-3 and TRBJ1-1; D might be TRBD1 (6 bases). Trimming cost V 5 bases and J 5 bases, with 12 bases left between them. The CDR3 extends over 13 amino acids. Germline V gene sequence: CDR1 ENHRY, CDR2 SYGVKD.

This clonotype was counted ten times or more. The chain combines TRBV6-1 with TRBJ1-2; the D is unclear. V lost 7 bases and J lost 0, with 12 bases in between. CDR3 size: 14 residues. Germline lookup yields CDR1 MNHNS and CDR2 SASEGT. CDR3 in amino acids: CASTPHGTNYGYTF. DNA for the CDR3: TGTGCCAGCACCCCACACGGGACTAACTATGGCTACACCTTC.

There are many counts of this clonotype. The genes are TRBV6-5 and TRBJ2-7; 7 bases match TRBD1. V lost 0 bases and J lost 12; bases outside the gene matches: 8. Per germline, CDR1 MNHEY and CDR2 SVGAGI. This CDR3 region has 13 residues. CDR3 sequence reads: CASSYSRQGDGYF. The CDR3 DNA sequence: TGTGCCAGCAGTTACTCGAGACAGGGCGATGGGTACTTC.